Shown below are 17 T cell receptor beta chains from a single sample sequenced in a study of response to subunit inactivated influenza vaccine. TCRdb reprocessed the RT-PCR reads via MiXCR and lists one record per CDR3 protein. This table has about 500,000 distinct CDR3 sequences, 10% to 15% appearing once. The sequences come from PBMCs from blood, collected 45 days after vaccination. The receptors stem from a man between 45 and 60 years old who received an inactivated influenza vaccine.

There are a few counts of this clonotype. This chain links TRBV27 with TRBJ1-1; 7 nucleotides match TRBD1. Unmatched junction bases numbered 4, after V lost 2 bases and J lost 4 bases. CDR1 MNHEY and CDR2 SMNVEV come from the germline V gene (reference sequence). This CDR3 spans 14 amino acids. CDR3 amino acids: CASSLRGLGTEAFF. The CDR3 region has the DNA TGTGCCAGCAGTTTAAGGGGGCTGGGCACTGAAGCTTTCTTT.

This clonotype was observed a handful of times. The rearrangement links TRBV7-2 to TRBJ2-7; possibly TRBD1 or TRBD2 for D (5 bases each). V was pared by 5 bases and J by 6 bases, with 17 bases between. This CDR3 is built from 14 residues. Germline loops: CDR1 SGHTA, CDR2 FQGNSA. The CDR3 DNA sequence: TGTGCCAGCAGCGCCATGGGGGATTGGGGCGAGCAGTACTTC. Its translation: CASSAMGDWGEQYF. Full variable domain (missing parts from reference TRBV7-2 and TRBJ2-7): GAGVSQSPSNKVTEKGKDVELRCDPISGHTALYWYRQSLGQGLEFLIYFQGNSAPDKSGLPSDRFSAERTGGSVSTLTIQRTQQEDSAVYLCASSAMGDWGEQYFGPGTRLTVT.

In this sample, this clonotype turned up many times. This chain connects TRBV6-6 to TRBJ2-2; TRBD1 agrees at 9 bases. The germline gives CDR1 MNHNY, CDR2 SVGAGI (reference sequence). The V segment lost 2 bases and the J segment 14 bases; nucleotides outside the gene matches: 6. The CDR3 totals 13 residues. The CDR3 nucleotides read TGTGCCAGCAGTTACGAGGGACAGGGCGAACTGTTTTTT. Translated: CASSYEGQGELFF.

This clonotype occurred a few times. In DNA, the CDR3 is TGTGCCATCAGTGATGAATGGGGGGGGAATGAAAAACTGTTTTTT. It specifies CAISDEWGGNEKLFF. V usage is TRBV10-3 and J usage is TRBJ1-4, with TRBD1 as a possible D gene (5 bases). The CDR3 consists of 15 residues. Germline V CDR1 and CDR2: ENHRY, SYGVKD. V lost 3 bases, J lost 5 bases, and 13 bases lay in between.

The chain has TRBV12-3 or TRBV12-4 and TRBJ2-7, with TRBD2 matching 8 bases. V dropped 5 bases and J dropped 6; count of bases not matched to a gene: 12. The CDR3 covers 15 residues. CDR3 nucleotides: TGTGCCAGCAGTGCATCACCGGGACTAGTCCTCGAGCAGTACTTC. Protein product: CASSASPGLVLEQYF.

This clonotype turned up a few times. V and J are TRBV5-1 and TRBJ2-2; D is possibly TRBD1 or TRBD2 (5 bases each). This CDR3 spans 16 amino acids. Germline assignment: CDR1 SGHRS and CDR2 YFSETQ. Trimming stripped 4 bases from V and 1 base from J, with 14 bases between. The CDR3 DNA sequence: TGCGCCAGCAGCCACGGATGGGACGTGAACACCGGGGAGCTGTTTTTT. It codes for CASSHGWDVNTGELFF.

CDR3 DNA: TGTGCCAGCAGCTTAACCCCCCGGACTAGCCACGCGGCAGATACGCAGTATTTT. It translates to CASSLTPRTSHAADTQYF. This rearrangement joins TRBV7-8 to TRBJ2-3, with 8 bases identical to TRBD2. The V gene end was trimmed by 2 bases and the J gene end by 4 bases; junction bases not matched to a gene: 14. Per germline, CDR1 SGHVS and CDR2 FQNEAQ. The CDR3 extends over 18 amino acids.

This clonotype was recorded a few times. The chain links TRBV5-1 to TRBJ1-6; D is unresolved. With 3 bases removed from V and 8 bases from J, the gap between germline ends came to 12 bases. This CDR3 contains 14 residues. Germline V gene lookup returns CDR1 SGHRS and CDR2 YFSETQ. As DNA, the CDR3 is TGCGCCAGCAGCTCAAGACCAGACGATTCACCCCTCCACTTT. Amino acids: CASSSRPDDSPLHF.

This clonotype was seen more than once but under ten times. V and J are TRBV20-1 and TRBJ1-2, with 7 bases lining up with TRBD1. The CDR3 length is 14 residues. Trimming at V came to 6 bases and at J to 0 bases, leaving 7 bases not matched to a gene. The germline V gene has CDR1 DFQATT and CDR2 SNEGSKA (reference sequence). The CDR3 DNA reads as TGCAGTGCAAACCAGCAGGGGGCTAACTATGGCTACACCTTC. It codes for CSANQQGANYGYTF.

The chain carries TRBV7-2 and TRBJ1-1, with D possibly being TRBD1 (5 bases). Germline CDR1 SGHTA, CDR2 FQGNSA. There are 13 residues in the CDR3. Trimming took off 7 bases at V and 6 bases at J, with 15 bases between the two ends. CDR3 in amino acids: CASTRGGKAEAFF. Here the CDR3 DNA reads TGTGCCAGCACCCGCGGGGGGAAGGCTGAAGCTTTCTTT.

The chain carries TRBV4-1 and TRBJ2-7, with 10 bases aligning to TRBD1. CDR3 length equals 18 residues. V dropped 0 bases and J dropped 4; count of bases not matched to a gene: 12. CDR1 is MGHRA, CDR2 YSYEKL, per germline. As DNA, the CDR3 is TGCGCCAGCAGCCAAGATCTAGTATGGCGGACAGGGGGTTACGAGCAGTACTTC. It specifies CASSQDLVWRTGGYEQYF.

In this sample, this clonotype turned up a few times. The chain has TRBV11-2 and TRBJ2-1; 10 bases fit TRBD2. The J segment lost 9 bases and the V segment lost 3 bases, leaving 17 bases of the junction unmatched. Germline V gives CDR1 SGHAT, CDR2 FQNNGV. This CDR3 region has 18 residues. This CDR3 is CASSLQGGSGRAGGEQFF. For the CDR3, the DNA is TGTGCCAGCAGCTTGCAGGGGGGCAGCGGGAGGGCCGGAGGTGAGCAGTTCTTC.

This clonotype was detected a few times. The chain has TRBV6-5 and TRBJ2-1; TRBD1 aligns across 9 bases. Germline CDR1 and CDR2: MNHEY and SVGAGI. The CDR3 has 16 amino acids. V lost 0 bases, J lost 4 bases, and 4 bases stayed unmatched. CDR3 DNA: TGTGCCAGCAGTTACTCTGGGACAGGGCTTTACAATGAGCAGTTCTTC. This translates into CASSYSGTGLYNEQFF.

This clonotype was observed a few times. At one boundary the junction diverges from the germline segment, which might be a read error. This chain joins TRBV7-7 and TRBJ2-5; 8 nucleotides align to TRBD2. The CDR3 extends over 16 amino acids. CDR1 is SSHAT, CDR2 FNYEAQ, per germline (reference sequence). The CDR3 is CASSLEGLAGAETQYF. In DNA, the CDR3 is TGTGCTAGCAGCTTAGAAGGGCTAGCGGGCGCAGAGACCCAGTACTTC. Variable domain in full (rest from reference TRBV7-7 and TRBJ2-5): GAGVSQSPRYKVTKRGQDVTLRCDPISSHATLYWYQQALGQGPEFLTYFNYEAQPDKSGLPSDRFSAERPEGSISTLTIQRTEQRDSAMYRCASSLEGLAGAETQYFGPGTRLLVL.

This clonotype has more than one count but fewer than ten. The chain employs TRBV4-3 and TRBJ2-2; TRBD2 might be the D (6 bases). The CDR3 loop spans 15 amino acids. V shed 3 bases and J shed 5 bases, with 13 bases lying between them. The germline V gene encodes CDR1 LGHNA and CDR2 YSLEER. The CDR3 DNA follows: TGCGCCAGCAGCCAGGAGGGGCGAGGGACCGGGGAGCTGTTTTTT. This gives the protein CASSQEGRGTGELFF.

A few counts support this clonotype. The rearrangement joins TRBV11-3 to TRBJ2-5; D ambiguous. V shed 1 base and J shed 4 bases, with 16 bases lying between them. This CDR3 spans 16 amino acids. CDR1 SGHNT and CDR2 YENEEA come from the germline V gene. The CDR3 spells CASSLGADLSGETQYF. Written as DNA, the CDR3 is TGTGCCAGCAGCTTAGGGGCGGATCTAAGTGGAGAGACCCAGTACTTC.

This clonotype was counted a few times. The chain is built from TRBV20-1 and TRBJ2-3; TRBD2 agrees at 12 bases. CDR1 DFQATT and CDR2 SNEGSKA come from the germline V gene (reference sequence). The J segment lost 10 bases and the V segment lost 5 bases, leaving 7 bases of the junction unmatched. The CDR3 covers 13 residues. Written as DNA, the CDR3 is TGCAGTGCTGGAAGGACTAGCGGGGCGCCGCAGTATTTT. It encodes CSAGRTSGAPQYF.